What follows are 7 T cell receptor beta chains derived from one specimen sequenced in a study of T cells in Graves' hyperthyroidism and ophthalmopathy. Authors of the study amplified TCR beta CDR3 regions from RNA transcripts. A first-round RT-PCR of the TCR CDR3 used the HTBI primer set. MiXCR, applied by TCRdb to the multiplex PCR reads, yields one record per CDR3 protein. The repertoire includes 270,000 or so distinct CDR3 sequences, approximately 14% of them detected once, and around 30% sits in the top ten. The sequenced material came from blood. The source of these receptors is a woman aged 50 to 60 with Graves' hyperthyroidism that later progressed to Graves' ophthalmopathy.

The chain has TRBV19 and TRBJ1-1; no clear D gene. This CDR3 is 12 amino acids long. CDR1 is LNHDA, CDR2 SQIVND, per germline (reference sequence). V dropped 6 bases and J dropped 0 bases, with 5 bases sitting between them. DNA of the CDR3: TGTGCCAGTAGAAGGGTGAACACTGAAGCTTTCTTT. It is translated as CASRRVNTEAFF.

The chain joins TRBV2 to TRBJ2-6; 9 bases are a match to TRBD1. CDR1 and CDR2 (germline): SNHLY, FYNNEI. With V trimmed by 6 bases and J by 0 bases, 3 bases remained unmatched. CDR3 length equals 16 residues. CDR3 sequence (DNA): TGTGCCAGCAGCCGGGACAGGGCCTCTGGGGCCAACGTCCTGACTTTC. This sequence encodes CASSRDRASGANVLTF.

About this clonotype itself: A much larger clone differs by one base, so this may be a read error. The CDR3 DNA is TGTGCCAGCAGTTTTTTAGCCAGCGGGTCGTACACCGGGGAGCTGCTTTTT. As protein: CASSFLASGSYTGELLF. The rearrangement links TRBV12-3 or TRBV12-4 to TRBJ2-2; tentatively, D is TRBD2 (6 bases). This CDR3 has 17 amino acids.

J is TRBJ2-1 and V is TRBV3-1, with 7 bases identical to TRBD2. The CDR3 runs 17 residues. V was pared by 0 bases and J by 9 bases, with 14 bases of the junction left unmatched. Germline V lookup: CDR1 LGHDT, CDR2 YNNKEL (reference sequence). The DNA of the CDR3 is TGTGCCAGCAGCCAAGACCTAGCGGAATTCCCCCGCAGTGAGCAGTTCTTC. This gives the protein CASSQDLAEFPRSEQFF.

The sample holds many counts of this clonotype. The chain recombines TRBV20-1 with TRBJ2-7, with TRBD2 matching over 7 bases. The CDR3 spans 14 residues. Germline-derived CDR1 and CDR2 are DFQATT and SNEGSKA (reference sequence). V lost 5 bases to trimming and J lost 0 bases; unmatched junction nucleotides: 7. The CDR3 DNA reads as TGCAGTGCTCTGCGGGACTACGCCTCCTACGAGCAGTACTTC. Its translation: CSALRDYASYEQYF.

This chain links TRBV20-1 with TRBJ1-1, with D possibly matching TRBD1 (5 bases). The CDR3 has 14 residues. V was trimmed by 3 bases and J by 1 base, leaving 12 bases between them. The germline CDR1 and CDR2 sequences are DFQATT and SNEGSKA (reference sequence). The CDR3 DNA follows: TGCAGTGCTAGGGGGGGGAGGGGGAACACTGAAGCTTTCTTT. Translation: CSARGGRGNTEAFF.

The chain carries TRBV7-9 and TRBJ2-2, with D uncertain. The CDR3 contains 18 residues. Per the germline V gene, CDR1 is SEHNR and CDR2 is FQNEAQ (reference sequence). V was clipped by 4 bases and J by 0 bases, with 18 bases between them. In DNA, the CDR3 is TGTGCCAGCAGCTCATACATAATGACACCCGCGAACACCGGGGAGCTGTTTTTT. As protein: CASSSYIMTPANTGELFF.